This T cell receptor beta chain is drawn from a study of tumor-infiltrating lymphocytes in primary liver carcinoma. About the study: Men as well as women, aged 30 to 69 years, made up the patients. The tumors ranged from about 4 to 11 cm across and fell within stage T1-T3 N0M0.

The investigators made TCR beta cDNA from about 0.45 ug total RNA, using a constant-region primer. Investigators got TCR beta libraries out of three nested multiplex PCR rounds, done with slightly modified ARM-PCR. Running around 9 cycles apiece, the first two PCR rounds relied on TRBV1-TRBV30 forward primers together with a C-beta reverse primer. Each CDR3 protein gets one entry after TCRdb re-called the multiplex PCR reads with MiXCR. The data hold fewer than 110,000 distinct CDR3 sequences, with about 67% observed a single time. For each extraction, RNA and DNA were obtained together from about 21-30 mg of unsorted bulk tissue. Primary liver carcinomas in the patients were surgically resected. The CDR3 extends over 17 amino acids. Germline V CDR1 and CDR2: SGHAT, FQNNGV. As for this clonotype: Germline and junction disagree at one end, which may indicate a read error.

The V gene is TRBV11-2, the J gene TRBJ2-1, with 14 nucleotides matching TRBD2. The TCR originated in a woman aged 55 to 70 with primary liver carcinoma and hepatitis B virus infection. Sample: liver tumor tissue from sampling region 2. The subset was: tumor region T2, inferior pole. The CDR3 region is CASSRRLAGGSGDEQFF. CDR3 nucleotide sequence: TGCGCCAGCAGCAGGAGACTAGCGGGAGGGTCGGGAGACGAGCAGTTCTTC.